This T cell receptor beta chain was identified during a study of blood T cells in healthy people across ages. Points from the study as a whole: Per-million-T-cell TCR beta diversity fell roughly linearly with age. Diversity estimates from one million T cells were considered underestimates.

Together with a sample-barcoded 5' primer, a J-beta primer mix was included in a second PCR lasting about 7 to 11 cycles. Template switching added a 12-random-nucleotide identifier to every cDNA molecule. TCRdb redid the calling of the 5' RACE reads with MiXCR, one entry per CDR3 protein. The data contain about 1.8 million distinct CDR3 sequences, around half of them singletons. In this sample, this clonotype turned up once. Its antigen is as yet unknown. Per germline, CDR1 MNHEY and CDR2 SMNVEV (reference sequence). Unmatched junction bases numbered 22, after V lost 6 bases and J lost 5 bases. This CDR3 spans 19 amino acids.

The genes are TRBV27 and TRBJ1-2; 9 nucleotides line up with TRBD1. What was sequenced was blood. The receptor comes from a middle-aged woman in good health. The CDR3: CASRSNYGGQGKGGYGYTF. The CDR3 nucleotides are TGTGCCAGCAGATCAAATTACGGGGGACAGGGAAAAGGGGGATATGGCTACACCTTC.